This record covers a single TCR beta chain. Its specificity is not known. The CDR3 extends over 17 amino acids. Germline assignment: CDR1 LGHDT and CDR2 YNNKEL (reference sequence). V dropped 3 bases and J dropped 5; count of bases not matched to a gene: 12. Repertoires were generated with immunoSEQ multiplex PCR, while TCRdb's copy carries only in-frame clones and drops some. The table has roughly 95,000 clones, around 87% seen once. The data were obtained in a study of T cell responses to AZD1222 COVID-19 vaccine. Findings of the study overall: Reports indicate that nearly half of spike-specific TCRs are directed at unmutated variant regions. A mostly white British donor set with more females was recruited, and clonal diversity was possibly underestimated.

The source material was peripheral blood, sampled on day 0 of AZD1222 vaccination. The rearrangement uses TRBV3-1 (or the pseudogene TRBV3-2) and TRBJ2-5; 10 nucleotides agree with TRBD1. The clonotype comes from an adult in good health. In DNA, the CDR3 is TGTGCCAGCAGCCAGTCCAAAGGACAGGGGGGTTTGGAGACCCAGTACTTC. Translating it yields CASSQSKGQGGLETQYF.